These 8 T cell receptor beta chains were all obtained from the same sample, sequenced in a study of blood T cell repertoires in COVID-19. Profiled with immunoSEQ multiplex PCR; TCRdb holds only in-frame clones, not every one. The sample lists about 210,000 clones, around 86% occurring once. Sequences were obtained from PBMCs or T cells enriched from blood (not recorded which). The receptor set was obtained from a man between 25 and 39 years old in a cohort exposed to, infected with or recovered from COVID-19 (not recorded which).

The chain couples TRBV14 to TRBJ2-5; 7 positions agree with TRBD1. The germline CDR1 and CDR2 sequences are SGHDN and FVKESK. V shed 0 bases, J shed 4 bases, and the junction held 8 bases outside the gene matches. This CDR3 is built from 16 residues. The DNA of the CDR3 is TGTGCCAGCAGCCAAGAAGAAGACAGGGAATCAGAGACCCAGTACTTC. Residues: CASSQEEDRESETQYF.

The CDR3 sequence: CSVVTPNQPQHF. Written as DNA, the CDR3 is TGCAGCGTTGTTACACCCAATCAGCCCCAGCATTTT. The chain uses TRBV29-1 and TRBJ1-5; D ambiguous. Germline V gene data show CDR1 as SQVTM and CDR2 as ANQGSEA. CDR3 length: 12 residues. Trimming pared 4 bases from V and 3 bases from J, leaving 7 bases between.

The rearrangement links TRBV19 to TRBJ2-2, with 13 nucleotides matching TRBD2. In germline, CDR1 is LNHDA, CDR2 SQIVND (reference sequence). This CDR3 has 17 amino acids. V was pared by 6 bases and J by 6 bases, with 10 bases of the junction left unmatched. CDR3 nucleotide sequence: TGTGCCAGTAGCAGCCAACGGACTAGCGGGAGCCCCGGGGAGCTGTTTTTT. Its translation: CASSSQRTSGSPGELFF.

This clone appeared a single time. The chain uses TRBV5-5 and TRBJ1-3; no firm D call. CDR1 SGHKS and CDR2 YYEKEE come from the germline V gene (reference sequence). Trimming stripped 4 bases from V and 0 bases from J, with 14 bases between. The CDR3 contains 16 residues. The DNA of the CDR3 is TGTGCCAGCAGCCCCCCTGGCGGAGCCTCTGGAAACACCATATATTTT. Protein: CASSPPGGASGNTIYF.

The rearrangement links TRBV9 to TRBJ1-2; 8 bases are a match to TRBD1. The CDR3 runs 16 residues. Trimming cost V 0 bases and J 6 bases; bases outside gene matches: 10. The germline V gene has CDR1 SGDLS and CDR2 YYNGEE. Written as DNA, the CDR3 is TGTGCCAGCAGCGTAGTAGGACAGGGAGCGTTAGATGGCTACACCTTC. Translating gives CASSVVGQGALDGYTF.

The chain carries TRBV19 and TRBJ2-2; D unclear. The CDR3 runs 15 residues. Germline V lookup: CDR1 LNHDA, CDR2 SQIVND (reference sequence). The V end was cut by 0 bases, the J end by 4 bases, with 9 bases between. CDR3 sequence (DNA): TGTGCCAGTAGTATAGATCTATCGAGCACCGGGGAGCTGTTTTTT. It yields the protein CASSIDLSSTGELFF.

This chain joins TRBV19 and TRBJ2-7, with D unclear. CDR1 and CDR2 from the germline V gene are LNHDA and SQIVND (reference sequence). This CDR3 has 14 amino acids. V was shortened by 5 bases and J by 2 bases, with 13 bases between the two germline ends. CDR3 DNA: TGTGCCAGTAGTTCCAGACTGCACGCCTACGAGCAGTACTTC. It codes for CASSSRLHAYEQYF.

The rearrangement uses TRBV28 and TRBJ2-2; TRBD2 aligns across 11 bases. The J segment lost 0 bases and the V segment lost 5 bases, leaving 5 bases of the junction unmatched. The germline V gene encodes CDR1 MDHEN and CDR2 SYDVKM. The CDR3 spans 17 residues. The CDR3, as DNA: TGTGCCAGCAGTCTAGCGGGAGGCTACGCGAACACCGGGGAGCTGTTTTTT. Translating gives CASSLAGGYANTGELFF.